The 6 T cell receptor beta chains presented below share a single source sample, sequenced in a study of T-cell reconstitution after alpha-beta-depleted transplantation in children. Study results and caveats: Most T-cell counts and diversity one year after the transplant came from T cells that were newly produced.

Unique molecular identifiers tagged the TCRbeta library. TCRdb fed the PCR reads into MiXCR, producing one record per CDR3 protein. The sample has around 300,000 distinct CDR3 sequences; roughly 8.2% are singletons. Their antigens are not known. The source was peripheral blood, collected 360 days after TCRalphabeta/CD19-depleted stem cell transplant. The origin of the receptors is a female patient aged 2-15 years who had a stem cell transplant for Fanconi anemia, so the T cells may come from the graft donor.

This clonotype has a handful of counts. The chain carries TRBV5-1 and TRBJ1-3; 7 bases are shared with TRBD1. V was clipped by 4 bases and J by 3 bases; unmatched bases: 4. This CDR3 spans 14 amino acids. Per germline, CDR1 SGHRS and CDR2 YFSETQ. For the CDR3, the DNA is TGCGCCAGCAGCCCACAGGGGATTGGAAACACCATATATTTT. The encoded protein is CASSPQGIGNTIYF.

This clonotype has at least ten counts. The chain recombines TRBV5-1 with TRBJ1-2, with D tentatively TRBD1 (6 bases). With 0 bases removed from V and 2 bases from J, the gap between germline ends came to 8 bases. Germline assignment: CDR1 SGHRS and CDR2 YFSETQ. The CDR3 has 14 residues. The CDR3 loop reads CASSLAGENYGYTF. The CDR3 coding sequence is TGCGCCAGCAGCTTGGCAGGGGAGAACTATGGCTACACCTTC.

There are many counts of this clonotype. This chain uses TRBV12-3 or TRBV12-4 with TRBJ2-7; possible D gene TRBD1, 5 bases. The CDR3 loop spans 13 amino acids. V was clipped by 3 bases and J by 2 bases, with 8 bases between them. CDR3 in amino acids: CASSLDTPYEQYF. The DNA of the CDR3 is TGTGCCAGCAGTTTGGACACCCCCTACGAGCAGTACTTC.

This clonotype was recorded a few times. This chain uses TRBV12-3 or TRBV12-4 with TRBJ1-5, with D unclear. The CDR3 is 16 residues long. V lost 1 base to trimming and J lost 4 bases, with 14 bases between them. The CDR3 here is CASSLGFPPVNQPQHF. For the CDR3, the DNA is TGTGCCAGCAGTTTAGGGTTTCCTCCCGTTAATCAGCCCCAGCATTTT.

This clonotype has ten or more counts. The chain employs TRBV28 and TRBJ2-5; the D gene is possibly TRBD1 (6 bases). V was shortened by 6 bases and J by 5 bases, with 16 bases between the two germline ends. CDR1 MDHEN and CDR2 SYDVKM come from the germline V gene. This CDR3 spans 14 amino acids. The CDR3 nucleotides read TGTGCCAGCAGCACAGGGACGGATGGGGAGACCCAGTACTTC. Translation gives CASSTGTDGETQYF.

Only a few counts were recorded for this clonotype. The chain has TRBV20-1 and TRBJ2-7; D not resolved. In germline, CDR1 is DFQATT, CDR2 SNEGSKA (reference sequence). V was clipped by 6 bases and J by 0 bases, with 12 bases between them. CDR3 length: 13 residues. CDR3 region: CSATTIVSYEQYV. Written as DNA, the CDR3 is TGCAGTGCAACTACTATTGTCTCCTACGAGCAGTACGTC.